This T cell receptor beta chain was identified in a study of Graves' ophthalmopathy and Graves' hyperthyroidism. Study context: Before any treatment, peripheral blood was taken at the initial diagnosis.

Many counts were recorded for this clonotype. Antigen: not known. Study-wide findings and caveats: Most thyroid-expanded clonotypes exceeding 0.001 frequency were also found in blood.

Transcripts of RNA were the source for amplifying TCR beta CDR3 regions. HTBI-primed RT-PCR formed the first round, and a multiplex PCR formed the second. A single record per CDR3 protein comes from TCRdb applying MiXCR to the multiplex PCR reads. Of a few hundred thousand distinct CDR3 sequences in the sample, about a sixth were seen once. Germline loops: CDR1 KGHDR, CDR2 SFDVKD. The CDR3 is 15 amino acids. Trimming took off 3 bases at V and 5 bases at J, with 13 bases between the two ends. Having ophthalmopathy, the donors showed moderate-to-severe activity, CAS ≥3 and NOSPECS ≥4, with disease lasting under 3 months. Uncontrolled infections, other autoimmune diseases, pregnancy or lactation barred patients from enrollment.

The rearrangement links TRBV24-1 to TRBJ1-5, with D uncertain. This receptor was identified in a woman aged 18-30 years with Graves' ophthalmopathy. The specimen sequenced was peripheral blood. DNA of the CDR3: TGTGCCACCAGTGATCCGAGACAAAGCGATCAGCCCCAGCATTTT. This translates into CATSDPRQSDQPQHF.